The 18 T cell receptor beta chains presented below share a single source sample, sequenced in a study of CD8 T cells in Susac syndrome. RNA amounts of roughly 0.45 to 1 ug underwent reverse transcription with random hexamers. TCRdb processed the immunoSEQ multiplex PCR reads anew with MiXCR; each CDR3 protein has one entry. The sample contains about 190,000 distinct CDR3 sequences, just under 95% of which appear only once. What was sequenced was CD8+ T cells from PBMCs. Receptors originate from a human donor with Susac syndrome.

The V gene is TRBV4-1, the J gene TRBJ2-3, with 11 positions matching TRBD2. V gave up 6 bases and J gave up 0 bases; unmatched junction bases: 8. This CDR3 is 17 amino acids long. Germline V gene sequence: CDR1 MGHRA, CDR2 YSYEKL. CDR3 DNA: TGCGCCAGCAGTCCACTGTTAGCGGGAGGGAGCACAGATACGCAGTATTTT. Protein product: CASSPLLAGGSTDTQYF.

The chain links TRBV19 to TRBJ1-5; no clear D. CDR3 length: 16 residues. V lost 0 bases and J lost 6, with 15 bases in between. The germline gives CDR1 LNHDA, CDR2 SQIVND (reference sequence). The CDR3 here is CASSIDSVDLSQPQHF. The CDR3 coding sequence is TGTGCCAGTAGTATAGATTCTGTGGACCTTAGTCAGCCCCAGCATTTT.

CDR3 sequence (DNA): TGTGCCTGGAGTGTTGAGGGTCCCGGCCAGTACTTC. Residues: CAWSVEGPGQYF. The chain links TRBV30 to TRBJ2-7, with a possible D match to TRBD2 (5 bases). This CDR3 spans 12 amino acids. V shed 0 bases and J shed 10 bases, with 13 bases lying between them. Germline loops: CDR1 GTSNPN, CDR2 SVGIG (reference sequence). Full variable domain (outside the CDR3, taken from reference TRBV30 and TRBJ2-7): SQTIHQWPATLVQPVGSPLSLECTVEGTSNPNLYWYRQAAGRGLQLLFYSVGIGQISSEVPQNLSASRPQDRQFILSSKKLLLSDSGFYLCAWSVEGPGQYFGPGTRLTVT.

The chain has TRBV30 and TRBJ1-1; D may be TRBD1 (5 bases). This CDR3 is 12 amino acids long. V lost 4 bases to trimming and J lost 3 bases, with 9 bases between them. Germline values: CDR1 GTSNPN, CDR2 SVGIG (reference sequence). In DNA, the CDR3 is TGTGCCTGGATTGGGGGATACACTGAAGCTTTCTTT. Protein: CAWIGGYTEAFF.

The rearrangement links TRBV12-3 or TRBV12-4 to TRBJ1-1, with D possibly matching TRBD1 (6 bases). The CDR3 covers 12 residues. V lost 8 bases and J lost 11, with 18 bases in between. CDR3 loop: CASDYTGNGAFF. CDR3 bases: TGTGCCAGCGATTATACAGGGAATGGCGCTTTCTTT.

This chain uses TRBV24-1 with TRBJ2-1, with 16 bases matching TRBD2. V lost 7 bases to trimming and J lost 5 bases; unmatched junction nucleotides: 10. Germline V gives CDR1 KGHDR, CDR2 SFDVKD. The CDR3 covers 18 residues. The CDR3 sequence: CATSQGLAGGLVDNEQFF. As DNA, the CDR3 is TGTGCCACCAGCCAGGGACTAGCGGGGGGGCTAGTTGACAATGAGCAGTTCTTC.

The chain combines TRBV6-5 with TRBJ1-6; D not resolved. Looked up from germline, CDR1 is MNHEY and CDR2 is SVGAGI. The V end lost 2 bases, the J end lost 2 bases, and 7 bases lay between the germline ends. This CDR3 has 15 residues. The CDR3 bases are TGTGCCAGCAGTTACGGAGGACCCTATAATTCACCCCTCCACTTT. Protein: CASSYGGPYNSPLHF.

V usage is TRBV9 and J usage is TRBJ1-2, with 7 nucleotides matching TRBD1. From germline, CDR1 is SGDLS and CDR2 YYNGEE. The CDR3 consists of 15 residues. Trimming took 0 bases from V and 4 from J; bases not matched to a gene: 6. DNA for the CDR3: TGTGCCAGCAGCGTAGCTGACAGGGCGGGCTATGGCTACACCTTC. Its translation is CASSVADRAGYGYTF.

The V and J genes are TRBV6-5 and TRBJ2-2, with 7 bases identical to TRBD2. This CDR3 has 15 amino acids. Losses at the gene ends were 4 bases for V and 1 base for J; bases not matched to a gene: 3. Per germline, CDR1 MNHEY and CDR2 SVGAGI. For the CDR3, the DNA is TGTGCCAGCAGTTCCTCGGGGGGGAACACCGGGGAGCTGTTTTTT. Its protein is CASSSSGGNTGELFF.

This chain links TRBV6-5 with TRBJ2-7; D uncertain. The V gene's germline CDR1 is MNHEY and CDR2 SVGAGI. The length of the CDR3 is 14 residues. V was cut by 2 bases and J by 5 bases, with 13 bases left in between. CDR3 DNA sequence: TGTGCCAGCAGTTACGGCCGGGTTATCGACGAGCAGTACTTC. Its protein product is CASSYGRVIDEQYF.

This clonotype was seen just once. Here the CDR3 reads CSASFPGTKYF. As DNA, the CDR3 is TGCAGTGCTAGCTTCCCCGGGACAAAGTACTTC. The chain links TRBV20-1 to TRBJ2-5, with a weak D call TRBD1 (6 bases). CDR3 length: 11 amino acids. The germline V and J ends were trimmed by 3 bases and 12 bases, with 14 bases remaining between them. The germline V gene encodes CDR1 DFQATT and CDR2 SNEGSKA (reference sequence).

This chain connects TRBV10-3 to TRBJ1-1; the D gene is possibly TRBD1 (6 bases). Germline CDR1 is ENHRY and CDR2 is SYGVKD. The CDR3 runs to 13 residues. Deletions cut 11 bases from V and 4 bases from J, with 17 bases between. CDR3 loop: CAYSGAPRTEAFF. CDR3 DNA: TGTGCCTACTCGGGGGCCCCCCGCACTGAAGCTTTCTTT.

The chain combines TRBV4-1 with TRBJ2-5; D not resolved. The CDR3 runs 15 residues. Trimming removed 1 base from V and 3 bases from J, with 12 bases in between. Germline loops: CDR1 MGHRA, CDR2 YSYEKL. CDR3 loop: CASSQGVLTEETQYF. In DNA, the CDR3 is TGCGCCAGCAGCCAAGGGGTTTTGACGGAAGAGACCCAGTACTTC.

The chain carries TRBV13 and TRBJ1-1; D possibly corresponds to TRBD1 (6 bases). From germline, CDR1 is PRHDT and CDR2 FYEKMQ (reference sequence). V dropped 4 bases and J dropped 4 bases, with 16 bases sitting between them. The CDR3 contains 15 residues. As DNA, the CDR3 is TGTGCCAGCAGCTCCCAGGGGACTTACCTCACTGAAGCTTTCTTT. This encodes CASSSQGTYLTEAFF.

The J gene is TRBJ1-1, the V gene TRBV7-9; 9 nucleotides agree with TRBD1. The CDR3 runs 15 residues. Trimming took 5 bases from V and 3 from J; bases not matched to a gene: 7. Germline V lookup: CDR1 SEHNR, CDR2 FQNEAQ (reference sequence). The CDR3 protein is CASSPTGGRDTEAFF. CDR3 nucleotides: TGTGCCAGCAGCCCTACAGGGGGCCGCGACACTGAAGCTTTCTTT.

J is TRBJ2-2 and V is TRBV20-1; weak D call: TRBD2 (6 bases). V lost 6 bases to trimming and J lost 2 bases, with 13 bases between them. This CDR3 has 14 residues. Germline V gene sequence: CDR1 DFQATT, CDR2 SNEGSKA (reference sequence). The CDR3 region is CSALPGLNTGELFF. CDR3 sequence (DNA): TGCAGTGCCCTCCCGGGACTTAACACCGGGGAGCTGTTTTTT.

The chain recombines TRBV27 with TRBJ2-1; D uncertain. V lost 2 bases, J lost 0 bases, and 8 bases lay in between. Germline CDR1 and CDR2: MNHEY and SMNVEV (reference sequence). This CDR3 is built from 15 residues. DNA for the CDR3: TGTGCCAGCAGTTTAGGATTAGCCTCCTACAATGAGCAGTTCTTC. This gives the protein CASSLGLASYNEQFF.

The rearrangement links TRBV29-1 to TRBJ1-3; D gene uncertain. The CDR3 totals 14 residues. Germline CDR1 is SQVTM and CDR2 is ANQGSEA. Trimming stripped 5 bases from V and 0 bases from J, with 11 bases between. Here the CDR3 DNA reads TGCAGCGTTCAAGGCGAAGGCTCTGGAAACACCATATATTTT. This encodes CSVQGEGSGNTIYF.